Listed below are T cell receptor beta chains from one sample, sequenced in a study of cytomegalovirus exposure and HLA in healthy donors. Sequencing used immunoSEQ multiplex PCR; TCRdb keeps in-frame clones, though not all of them. The table has 250,000 to 300,000 clones, 65% to 90% seen once; the top ten hold around 1%. The sequencing input was PBMCs. Receptors originate from a woman aged 18-30 years in good health and CMV-seronegative. Both conserved end residues are part of each CDR3. Each record gives: CDR3 length, clone size, D gene, J gene, V gene, CDR3 DNA, CDR3 protein. The D gene is left open where the match is weak. The size entry is marked missing in some rows and otherwise reads once, few, many or a size class.

15,NA,TRBD1,TRBJ1-5,TRBV4-1,TGCGCCAGCAGCCCTACGGGACAGACAAATCAGCCCCAGCATTTT,CASSPTGQTNQPQHF
17,NA,TRBD2,TRBJ2-1,TRBV5-4,TGTGCCAGCAGCCCCGGACTAGCGGGAGCCAAAAACAATGAGCAGTTCTTC,CASSPGLAGAKNNEQFF
17,NA,TRBD2,TRBJ2-2,TRBV2,TGTGCCAGCAAATTTGGACTAGCGGGGGGATTTAGCGGGGAGCTGTTTTTT,CASKFGLAGGFSGELFF
16,NA,TRBD2,TRBJ2-3,TRBV30,TGTGCCTGGAGTGCCGAGGGGAGCGGGAGGACAGATACGCAGTATTTT,CAWSAEGSGRTDTQYF
15,once,NA,TRBJ1-4,TRBV5-1,TGCGCCAGCAGCATTCGGACAGCAACTAATGAAAAACTGTTTTTT,CASSIRTATNEKLFF
14,NA,NA,TRBJ1-2,TRBV27,TGTGCCAGCAGTCCAACGTGGGGCGACTATGGCTACACCTTC,CASSPTWGDYGYTF
18,NA,TRBD1,TRBJ1-6,TRBV25-1,TGTGCCAGCAGTGAGGGTGGACAGGGAAGCTCCTATAATTCACCCCTCCACTTT,CASSEGGQGSSYNSPLHF
12,NA,NA,TRBJ1-1,TRBV18,TGTGCCAGCTCACCGACAGGTAGAGAAGCTTTCTTT,CASSPTGREAFF
15,NA,NA,TRBJ2-7,TRBV6-5,TGTGCCAGCAGTTACAACCCGGGGGTTTCCTACGAGCAGTACTTC,CASSYNPGVSYEQYF
11,NA,NA,TRBJ1-2,TRBV29-1,TGCAGCGTTGCGAGGGTCCCAAGGAACACCTTC,CSVARVPRNTF
15,NA,NA,TRBJ1-2,TRBV29-1,TGCAGCGTTGCTGGGCAGTTGGAATCTAACTATGGCTACACCTTC,CSVAGQLESNYGYTF
13,NA,NA,TRBJ1-5,TRBV30,TGTGCCTGGAGTGCACTAAATAATCAGCCCCAGCATTTT,CAWSALNNQPQHF
15,NA,NA,TRBJ2-2,TRBV5-4,TGTGCCAGCAGCTTGATACAGGATCTTACCGGGGAGCTGTTTTTT,CASSLIQDLTGELFF
16,NA,NA,TRBJ1-2,TRBV21-1,TGTGCCAGCAGCAAAGGTAATCGAGGGAGACCCTATGGCTACACCTTC,CASSKGNRGRPYGYTF
12,NA,TRBD1,TRBJ1-2,TRBV5-1,TGCGCCAGCAGCCGCGACAGGGAAGGCTACACCTTC,CASSRDREGYTF
13,NA,NA,TRBJ2-1,TRBV30,TGTGCCTGGAGTGTACGGGGCTACAATGAGCAGTTCTTC,CAWSVRGYNEQFF
16,NA,TRBD2,TRBJ2-7,TRBV13,TGTGCCAGCAGCTTAGGGGGACTAGCGGGAAAGTACGAGCAGTACTTC,CASSLGGLAGKYEQYF
14,once,TRBD1,TRBJ2-2,TRBV27,TGTGCCAGCAGTCCTGGACAGGTTTATGGGGAGCTGTTTTTT,CASSPGQVYGELFF
14,once,NA,TRBJ2-7,TRBV23-1,TGCGCCAGCAGAGGGGGTACCCGGTCCTACGAGCAGTACTTC,CASRGGTRSYEQYF
16,NA,NA,TRBJ2-3,TRBV27,TGTGCCAGCAGTGCCCACAGGGTAGATAGCACAGATACGCAGTATTTT,CASSAHRVDSTDTQYF
13,NA,TRBD1,TRBJ1-2,TRBV11-1,TGTGCCAGCAGCCAAGACGGACAGGCTGGCTACACCTTC,CASSQDGQAGYTF
15,NA,NA,TRBJ2-2,TRBV27,TGTGCCAGCAGTTTTCGGCGGCAGCGCACCGGGGAGCTGTTTTTT,CASSFRRQRTGELFF